Listed below are T cell receptor beta chains from one sample, sequenced in a study of shared clonotypes between healthy human individuals. Sequencing was performed with immunoSEQ multiplex PCR; in TCRdb, only in-frame clones are kept and a portion is missing. The table lists approximately 2,000,000 clones, roughly 93% of them singletons. Sequencing used naive CD8+ T cells from PBMCs. These receptors were obtained from a man aged 18 to 35 in good health. Some clones in this sample may be carry-over from other donors' samples. Both conserved end residues are part of each CDR3. The D gene is left open where the match is weak. Not every row has a clone size; where given, it reads once, few, many or a size class.

size | J | V | D | DNA | CDR3
NA | TRBJ2-3 | TRBV29-1 | NA | TGCAGCGTTGCTTCCCCAGGGACAGATACGCAGTATTTT | CSVASPGTDTQYF
NA | TRBJ2-1 | TRBV9 | TRBD2 | TGTGCCAGCAGCGCTTCACCCAGTGCACTAGCGGGAGGGCACAATGAGCAGTTCTTC | CASSASPSALAGGHNEQFF
NA | TRBJ2-2 | TRBV4-3 | NA | TGCGCCAGCAGCCAAGACTACAGGGTCGCAGCCACCGGGGAGCTGTTTTTT | CASSQDYRVAATGELFF
few | TRBJ1-5 | TRBV30 | NA | TGTGCCTGGAGTGTAGTAGGGGATCAGCCCCAGCATTTT | CAWSVVGDQPQHF
NA | TRBJ2-7 | TRBV27 | NA | TGTGCCAGCAGTTTAAGCCCGAGGGCGACCGAGCAGTACTTC | CASSLSPRATEQYF
NA | TRBJ2-1 | TRBV7-9 | NA | TGTGCCAGCAGCTTAAGGCTCCTTAATTACAATGAGCAGTTCTTC | CASSLRLLNYNEQFF
NA | TRBJ2-7 | TRBV4-1 | TRBD2 | TGCGCCAGCAGCCAGGGAGGACTAGCCTACGAGCAGTACTTC | CASSQGGLAYEQYF
once | TRBJ1-2 | TRBV7-6 | TRBD1 | TGTGCCAGCAGCTTAGGGCAGGGGGACGGCTACACCTTC | CASSLGQGDGYTF
few | TRBJ1-1 | TRBV27 | NA | TGTGCCAGCAGGCTCACGGGGCTCACTGAAGCTTTCTTT | CASRLTGLTEAFF
NA | TRBJ2-3 | TRBV4-3 | TRBD2 | TGCGCCAGCAGCCAAGATTCGATCTTCGGGCTAGCGGGGCGCACAGATACGCAGTATTTT | CASSQDSIFGLAGRTDTQYF
NA | TRBJ1-1 | TRBV29-1 | NA | TGCAGCGTTGAATTGAGTCGGGCTGAAGCTTTCTTT | CSVELSRAEAFF
NA | TRBJ2-7 | TRBV27 | NA | TGTGCCAGCAGTTTATCGTCGTGGGGGTCCTACGAGCAGTACTTC | CASSLSSWGSYEQYF
NA | TRBJ2-2 | TRBV6-5 | TRBD1 | TGTGCCAGCAGTTACCGATCGACAGGGAGATCCGGGGAGCTGTTTTTT | CASSYRSTGRSGELFF
NA | TRBJ2-7 | TRBV27 | NA | TGTGCCAGCAGTATCAGTGGAGGGACCTACGAGCAGTACTTC | CASSISGGTYEQYF
NA | TRBJ2-3 | TRBV6-1 | NA | TGTGCCAGCAGGGGGATTTGGGATACGCAGTATTTT | CASRGIWDTQYF
NA | TRBJ1-2 | TRBV15 | NA | TGTGCCCGCCACCGACTCGCATCGGCCGGCTACACCTTC | CARHRLASAGYTF
NA | TRBJ2-1 | TRBV7-8 | NA | TGTGCCAGCAGCTCCATAAGTGGGATCCCTAATGAGCAGTTCTTC | CASSSISGIPNEQFF
NA | TRBJ2-5 | TRBV19 | NA | TGTGCCAGTAGTATCCACAGATACCAAGAGACCCAGTACTTC | CASSIHRYQETQYF